These 10 T cell receptor beta chains share one sample of origin, sequenced in a study of T cells in localized non-small cell lung cancer. Assay used: immunoSEQ multiplex PCR; TCRdb lists only in-frame clones, some missing. The table lists fewer than 3,000 clones, around a quarter of them singletons. This sample comprised lung tumor tissue, obtained before any cancer treatment. The receptors were gathered from a female donor of 60 years or more with stage I lung adenocarcinoma.

There are a few counts of this clone. The chain employs TRBV9 and TRBJ1-2; 7 nucleotides line up with TRBD1. Germline V gives CDR1 SGDLS, CDR2 YYNGEE. CDR3 length: 18 amino acids. V gave up 0 bases and J gave up 2 bases; unmatched junction bases: 13. The CDR3 coding sequence is TGTGCCAGCAGCGTAGGGGGGACAGCCTCCCGAGGGAACTATGGCTACACCTTC. This gives the protein CASSVGGTASRGNYGYTF.

The V gene is TRBV28, the J gene TRBJ1-2; D remains unclear. CDR1 MDHEN and CDR2 SYDVKM come from the germline V gene. V was cut by 2 bases and J by 2 bases, with 6 bases left in between. The CDR3 has 13 amino acids. CDR3 in DNA: TGTGCCAGCAGTTTACGAGGGAACTATGGCTACACCTTC. Its protein product is CASSLRGNYGYTF.

The genes are TRBV19 and TRBJ2-2, with no clear D. Germline V gene data show CDR1 as LNHDA and CDR2 as SQIVND (reference sequence). The CDR3 length is 15 residues. V was shortened by 4 bases and J by 1 base, with 10 bases between the two germline ends. The chain's CDR3 is CASSKGRLNTGELFF. CDR3 coding DNA: TGTGCCAGTAGTAAAGGCAGGCTGAACACCGGGGAGCTGTTTTTT.

The chain has TRBV11-3 and TRBJ2-1; TRBD2 matches 7 bases. The germline gives CDR1 SGHNT, CDR2 YENEEA. This CDR3 has 15 amino acids. V trimming: 6 bases; J trimming: 0 bases; junction bases outside the gene matches: 5. The CDR3 DNA reads TGTGCCAGCAGTTTCGAGCGGGACTCCTACAATGAGCAGTTCTTC. The encoded protein is CASSFERDSYNEQFF.

This clone showed up just a few times. The chain carries TRBV11-3 and TRBJ2-6; 7 bases are a match to TRBD1. The CDR3 runs 18 residues. Germline CDR1 is SGHNT and CDR2 is YENEEA. V lost 2 bases to trimming and J lost 4 bases; unmatched junction nucleotides: 11. The CDR3: CASSLKGAYLSGANVLTF. Here the CDR3 DNA reads TGTGCCAGCAGCTTAAAGGGGGCGTACTTATCCGGGGCCAACGTCCTGACTTTC.

In this sample, this clone turned up a few times. The rearrangement joins TRBV6-8 to TRBJ2-5; 8 bases fit TRBD1. Germline loops: CDR1 MNHGY, CDR2 SAAAGT. V dropped 5 bases and J dropped 2; count of bases not matched to a gene: 7. The length of the CDR3 is 15 residues. The CDR3 loop reads CASSVRDRPQETQYF. CDR3 DNA sequence: TGTGCCAGCAGTGTACGGGACAGGCCACAAGAGACCCAGTACTTC.

This chain links TRBV28 with TRBJ1-2, with D perhaps matching TRBD1 (5 bases). The CDR3 spans 14 residues. The germline V and J ends were trimmed by 7 bases and 13 bases, with 25 bases remaining between them. The germline CDR1 and CDR2 sequences are MDHEN and SYDVKM. The CDR3 spells CASTLSGGVRTCTF. The CDR3 coding sequence is TGTGCCAGCACCCTTTCGGGAGGGGTCCGGACCTGCACCTTC.

V gene TRBV7-5 combines with J gene TRBJ1-6; TRBD1 is the table's D call and was not checked against the DNA. TRBV7-5 is marked as a pseudogene. CDR3 size: 16 residues. CDR3 region: CASSGGTGANNSPLHF. The DNA for the CDR3 is TGTGCCAGCAGCGGGGGGACAGGGGCCAATAATTCACCCCTCCACTTT.

This clone was detected only a few times. This sequence joins TRBV6-1 and TRBJ1-1; D perhaps matches TRBD1 (6 bases). This CDR3 contains 14 residues. CDR1 is MNHNS, CDR2 SASEGT, per germline. The ends were cut back, 0 bases at V and 11 bases at J, with 16 bases in the middle. The CDR3 protein is CASSEAWTAFGAFF. The CDR3 DNA is TGTGCCAGCAGTGAAGCGTGGACAGCCTTTGGGGCTTTCTTT.

In this sample, this clone is medium-sized (0.01 to 0.1%). The rearrangement uses TRBV11-3 and TRBJ2-5, with 9 bases lining up with TRBD2. V lost 5 bases to trimming and J lost 5 bases; unmatched junction nucleotides: 9. The CDR3 runs to 15 residues. The germline V gene has CDR1 SGHNT and CDR2 YENEEA. DNA of the CDR3: TGTGCCAGCAGCATGACTAGCGGACGGGTGGAGACCCAGTACTTC. Protein product: CASSMTSGRVETQYF. Full variable domain (remainder filled in from reference TRBV11-3 and TRBJ2-5): EAGVVQSPRYKIIEKKQPVAFWCNPISGHNTLYWYLQNLGQGPELLIRYENEEAVDDSQLPKDRFSAERLKGVDSTLKIQPAELGDSAVYLCASSMTSGRVETQYFGPGTRLLVL.